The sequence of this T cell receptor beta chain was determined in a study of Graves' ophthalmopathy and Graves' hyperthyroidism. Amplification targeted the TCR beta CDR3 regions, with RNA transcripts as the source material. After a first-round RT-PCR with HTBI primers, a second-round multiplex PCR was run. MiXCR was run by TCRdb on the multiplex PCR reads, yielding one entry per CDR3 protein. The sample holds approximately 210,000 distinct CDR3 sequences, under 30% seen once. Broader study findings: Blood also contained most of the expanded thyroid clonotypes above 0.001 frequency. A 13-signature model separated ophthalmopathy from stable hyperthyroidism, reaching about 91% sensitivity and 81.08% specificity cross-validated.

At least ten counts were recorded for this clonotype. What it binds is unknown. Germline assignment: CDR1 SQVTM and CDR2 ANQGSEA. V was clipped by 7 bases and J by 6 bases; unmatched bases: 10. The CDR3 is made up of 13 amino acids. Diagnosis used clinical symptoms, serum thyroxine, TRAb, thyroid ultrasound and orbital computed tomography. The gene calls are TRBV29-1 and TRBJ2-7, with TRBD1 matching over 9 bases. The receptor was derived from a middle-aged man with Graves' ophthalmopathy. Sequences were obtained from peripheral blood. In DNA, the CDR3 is TGCAGCGCTAGGGGACAGGGCACCGGCGAGCAGTACTTC. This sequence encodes CSARGQGTGEQYF.